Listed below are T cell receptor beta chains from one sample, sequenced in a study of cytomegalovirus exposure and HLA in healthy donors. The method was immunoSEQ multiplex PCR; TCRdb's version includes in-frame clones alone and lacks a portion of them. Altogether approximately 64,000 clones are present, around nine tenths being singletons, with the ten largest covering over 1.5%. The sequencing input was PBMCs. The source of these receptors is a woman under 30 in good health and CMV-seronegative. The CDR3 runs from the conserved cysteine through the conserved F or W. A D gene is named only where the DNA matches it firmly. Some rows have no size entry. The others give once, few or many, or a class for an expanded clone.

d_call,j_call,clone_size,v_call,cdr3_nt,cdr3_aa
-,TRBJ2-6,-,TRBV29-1,TGCAGCGTTTCCTCCCTAGGCGGGGCCAACGTCCTGACTTTC,CSVSSLGGANVLTF
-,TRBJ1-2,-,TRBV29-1,TGCAGCGTTGAAGATAGGCGGGACCCTCGCGGCTACACCTTC,CSVEDRRDPRGYTF
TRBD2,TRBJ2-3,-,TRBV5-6,TGTGCCAGCAGCTTCCGGACTAGCGGGAGCGCAGATACGCAGTATTTT,CASSFRTSGSADTQYF
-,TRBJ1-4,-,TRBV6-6,TGTGCCAGCAGTTACGACAGCCGAGCAACTAATGAAAAACTGTTTTTT,CASSYDSRATNEKLFF
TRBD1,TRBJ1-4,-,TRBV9,TGTGCCAGCAGCACGACCGGGACAGGTGATGAAAAACTGTTTTTT,CASSTTGTGDEKLFF
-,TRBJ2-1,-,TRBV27,TGTGCCAGCAGTTTCGCAGCCTACAATGAGCAGTTCTTC,CASSFAAYNEQFF
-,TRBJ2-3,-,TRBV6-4,TGTGCCAGCAGTGCATCCCCGGGAATTAGCACAGATACGCAGTATTTT,CASSASPGISTDTQYF
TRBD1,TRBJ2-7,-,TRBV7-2,TGTGCCAGCAGCCCGCGACAGGGGGTGTACGAGCAGTACTTC,CASSPRQGVYEQYF
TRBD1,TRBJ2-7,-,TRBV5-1,TGCGCCAGCAGCTTTCCCGGACAGGGGGCCTACGAGCAGTACTTC,CASSFPGQGAYEQYF
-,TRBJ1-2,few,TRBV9,TGTGCCAGCAGCGTAGGTCAGTCAGGCTACACCTTC,CASSVGQSGYTF
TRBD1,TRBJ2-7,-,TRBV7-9,TGTGCCAGCAGCGCAACCCGGGACAGGGCGCCCTACGAGCAGTACTTC,CASSATRDRAPYEQYF
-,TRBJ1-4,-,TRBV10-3,TGTGCCATCAGTGACAGGGTTGACGAAAAACTGTTTTTT,CAISDRVDEKLFF
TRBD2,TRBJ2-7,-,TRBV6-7,TGTGCCAGCACTCTGGGACTAGCGGGGGGTCGCGAGCAGTACTTC,CASTLGLAGGREQYF
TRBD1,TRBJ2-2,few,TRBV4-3,TGCGCCAGCAGCCAAAAGAGCAGTGGGACAGAAATCACCGGGGAGCTGTTTTTT,CASSQKSSGTEITGELFF
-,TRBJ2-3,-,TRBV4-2,TGTGCCAGCAGCCAAGATCTCAGAATGGATACGCAGTATTTT,CASSQDLRMDTQYF
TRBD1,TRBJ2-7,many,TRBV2,TGTGCCAGCAGTGACCCGGGACAGGGCTACGAGCAGTACTTC,CASSDPGQGYEQYF
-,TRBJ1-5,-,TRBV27,TGTGCCAGCAGTTTTCAGGGTGCCAATCAGCCCCAGCATTTT,CASSFQGANQPQHF
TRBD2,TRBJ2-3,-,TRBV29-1,TGCAGCGTGGCCGGGACTAGCGGCACAGATACGCAGTATTTT,CSVAGTSGTDTQYF
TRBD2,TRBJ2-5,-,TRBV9,TGTGCCAGCAGCGCCCTTCAGGGTAGCGGGAGGGATCAGCAGTACTTC,CASSALQGSGRDQQYF
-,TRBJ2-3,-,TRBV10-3,TGTGCCATCAGTGGTGGGGGCTTTAACACAGATACGCAGTATTTT,CAISGGGFNTDTQYF
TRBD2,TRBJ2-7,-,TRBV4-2,TGTGCCAGCAGCCAAGGACTAGCGGGACCCTACGAGCAGTACTTC,CASSQGLAGPYEQYF
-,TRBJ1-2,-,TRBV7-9,TGTGCCAGCAGCACCCTTGGGGGTGGGACACTCTATGGCTACACCTTC,CASSTLGGGTLYGYTF
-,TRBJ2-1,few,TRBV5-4,TGTGCCAGCAGCTTGGTCACGGGAGAGCAGTTCTTC,CASSLVTGEQFF
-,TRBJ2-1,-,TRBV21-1,TGTGCCAGCAGGGGGACAGGGGATGAGCAGTTCTTC,CASRGTGDEQFF
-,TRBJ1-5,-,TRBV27,TGTGCCAGCAGTTTAGCGGCAGGGCGGCAGCCCCAGCATTTT,CASSLAAGRQPQHF